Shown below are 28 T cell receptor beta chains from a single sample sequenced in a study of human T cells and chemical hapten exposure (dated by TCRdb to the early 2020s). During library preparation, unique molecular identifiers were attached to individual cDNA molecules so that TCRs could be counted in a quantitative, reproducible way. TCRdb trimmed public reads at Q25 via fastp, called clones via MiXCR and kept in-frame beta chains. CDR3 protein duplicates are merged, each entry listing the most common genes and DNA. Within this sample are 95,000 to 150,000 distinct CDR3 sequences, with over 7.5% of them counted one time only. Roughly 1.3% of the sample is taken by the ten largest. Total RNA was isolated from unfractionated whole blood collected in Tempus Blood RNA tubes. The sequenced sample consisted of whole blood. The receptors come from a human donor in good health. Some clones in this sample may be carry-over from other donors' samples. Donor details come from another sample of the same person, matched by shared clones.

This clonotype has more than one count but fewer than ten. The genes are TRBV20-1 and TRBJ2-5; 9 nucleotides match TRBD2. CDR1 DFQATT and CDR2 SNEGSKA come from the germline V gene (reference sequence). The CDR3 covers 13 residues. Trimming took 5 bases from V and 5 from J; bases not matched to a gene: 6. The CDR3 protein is CSAAGTSLETQYF. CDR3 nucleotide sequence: TGCAGTGCTGCCGGGACTAGCCTGGAGACCCAGTACTTC.

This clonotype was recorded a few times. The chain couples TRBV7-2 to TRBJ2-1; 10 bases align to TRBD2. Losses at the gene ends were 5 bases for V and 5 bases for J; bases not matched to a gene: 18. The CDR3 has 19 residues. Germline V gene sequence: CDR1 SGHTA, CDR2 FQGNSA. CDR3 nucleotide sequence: TGTGCCAGCAGCCCACTTCCCCTCTTAGCGGGGGGCCTCCACAATGAGCAGTTCTTC. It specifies CASSPLPLLAGGLHNEQFF. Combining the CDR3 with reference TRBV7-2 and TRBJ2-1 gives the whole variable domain GAGVSQSPSNKVTEKGKDVELRCDPISGHTALYWYRQSLGQGLEFLIYFQGNSAPDKSGLPSDRFSAERTGGSVSTLTIQRTQQEDSAVYLCASSPLPLLAGGLHNEQFFGPGTRLTVL.

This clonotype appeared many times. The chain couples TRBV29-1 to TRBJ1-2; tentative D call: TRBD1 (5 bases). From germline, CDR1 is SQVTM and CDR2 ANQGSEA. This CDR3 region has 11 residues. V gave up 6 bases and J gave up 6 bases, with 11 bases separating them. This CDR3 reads CSVGLEDGYTF. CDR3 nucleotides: TGCAGCGTGGGACTGGAGGATGGCTACACCTTC.

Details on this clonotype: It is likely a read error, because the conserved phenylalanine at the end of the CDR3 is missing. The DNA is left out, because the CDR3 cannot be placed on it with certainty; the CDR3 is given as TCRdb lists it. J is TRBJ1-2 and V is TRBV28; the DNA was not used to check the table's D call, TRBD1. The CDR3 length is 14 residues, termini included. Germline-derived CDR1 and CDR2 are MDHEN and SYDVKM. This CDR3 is CATRMTGPLYGYTC.

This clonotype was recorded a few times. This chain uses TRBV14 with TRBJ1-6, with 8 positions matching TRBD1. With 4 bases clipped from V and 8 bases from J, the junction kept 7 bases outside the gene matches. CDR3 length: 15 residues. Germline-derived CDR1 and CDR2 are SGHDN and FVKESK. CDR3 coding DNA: TGTGCCAGCAGCCGTCGACAGGGGACGGATTCACCCCTCCACTTT. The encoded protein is CASSRRQGTDSPLHF. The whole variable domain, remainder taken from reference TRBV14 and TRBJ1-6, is EAGVTQFPSHSVIEKGQTVTLRCDPISGHDNLYWYRRVMGKEIKFLLHFVKESKQDESGMPNNRFLAERTGGTYSTLKVQPAELEDSGVYFCASSRRQGTDSPLHFGNGTRLTVT.

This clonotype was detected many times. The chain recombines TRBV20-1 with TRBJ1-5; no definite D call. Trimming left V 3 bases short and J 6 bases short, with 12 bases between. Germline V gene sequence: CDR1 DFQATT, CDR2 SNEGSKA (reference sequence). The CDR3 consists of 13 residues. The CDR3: CSARQPGSQPQHF. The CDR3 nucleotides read TGCAGTGCTAGGCAGCCGGGAAGTCAGCCCCAGCATTTT.

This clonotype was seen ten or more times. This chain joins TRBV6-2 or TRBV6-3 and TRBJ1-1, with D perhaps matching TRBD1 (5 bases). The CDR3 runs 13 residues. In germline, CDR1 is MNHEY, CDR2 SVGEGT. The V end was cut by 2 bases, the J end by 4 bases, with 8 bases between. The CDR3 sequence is CASSYTGTTEAFF. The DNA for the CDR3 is TGTGCCAGCAGTTACACGGGGACCACTGAAGCTTTCTTT.

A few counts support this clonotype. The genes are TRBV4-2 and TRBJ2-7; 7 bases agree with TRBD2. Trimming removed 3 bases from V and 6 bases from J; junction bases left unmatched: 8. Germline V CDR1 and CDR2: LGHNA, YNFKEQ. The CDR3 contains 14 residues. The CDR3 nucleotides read TGTGCCAGCAGCCAGAAAGGACGGGGGGTCGAGCAGTACTTC. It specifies CASSQKGRGVEQYF.

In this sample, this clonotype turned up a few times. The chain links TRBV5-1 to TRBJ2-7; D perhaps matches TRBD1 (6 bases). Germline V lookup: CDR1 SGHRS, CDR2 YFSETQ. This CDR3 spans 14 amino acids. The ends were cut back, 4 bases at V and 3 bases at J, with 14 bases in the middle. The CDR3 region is CASSLQGQGYEQYF. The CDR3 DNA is TGCGCCAGCAGCCTACAGGGTCAGGGCTACGAGCAGTACTTC.

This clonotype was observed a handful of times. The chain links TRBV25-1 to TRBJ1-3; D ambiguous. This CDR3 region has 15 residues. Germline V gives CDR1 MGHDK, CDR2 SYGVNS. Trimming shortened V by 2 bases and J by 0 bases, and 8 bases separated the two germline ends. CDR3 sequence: CASSERLSSGNTIYF. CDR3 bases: TGTGCCAGCAGTGAACGGTTGAGCTCTGGAAACACCATATATTTT.

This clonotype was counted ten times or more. This CDR3 reads CASRPPLVAGGYNEQFF. The CDR3 DNA reads TGTGCCAGCAGACCCCCTCTGGTAGCGGGAGGGTACAATGAGCAGTTCTTC. The chain couples TRBV6-6 to TRBJ2-1; 11 nucleotides match TRBD2. Germline CDR1 reads MNHNY; CDR2 reads SVGAGI (reference sequence). This CDR3 comprises 17 residues. The trim removed 6 bases at V and 4 bases at J, leaving 11 bases unmatched.

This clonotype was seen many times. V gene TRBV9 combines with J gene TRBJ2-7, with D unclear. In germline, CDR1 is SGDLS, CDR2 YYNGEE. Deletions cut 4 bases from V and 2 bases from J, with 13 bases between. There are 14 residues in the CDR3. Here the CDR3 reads CASSLTYRTYEQYF. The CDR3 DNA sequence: TGTGCCAGCAGCCTAACATACCGGACCTACGAGCAGTACTTC.

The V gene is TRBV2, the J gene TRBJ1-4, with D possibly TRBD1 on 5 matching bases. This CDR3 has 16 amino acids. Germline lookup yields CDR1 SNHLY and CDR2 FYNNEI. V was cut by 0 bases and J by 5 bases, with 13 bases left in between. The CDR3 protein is CASSEALRQRNEKLFF. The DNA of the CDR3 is TGTGCCAGCAGTGAAGCGCTTCGACAGAGGAATGAAAAACTGTTTTTT.

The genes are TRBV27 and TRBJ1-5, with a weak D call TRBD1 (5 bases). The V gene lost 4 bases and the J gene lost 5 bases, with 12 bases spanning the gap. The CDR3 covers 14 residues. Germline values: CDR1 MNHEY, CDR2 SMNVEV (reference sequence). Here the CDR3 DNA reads TGTGCCAGCAGTTCGCGGGGACTGCATCAGCCCCAGCATTTT. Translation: CASSSRGLHQPQHF.

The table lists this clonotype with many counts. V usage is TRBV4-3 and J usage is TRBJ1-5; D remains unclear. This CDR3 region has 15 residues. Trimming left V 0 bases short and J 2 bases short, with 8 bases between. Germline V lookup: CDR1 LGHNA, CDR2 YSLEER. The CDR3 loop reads CASSQDWAGNQPQHF. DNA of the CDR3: TGCGCCAGCAGCCAAGATTGGGCGGGCAATCAGCCCCAGCATTTT.

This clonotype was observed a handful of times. The CDR3 bases are TGTGCCAGCACCGGCGGGACAAAGAACACTGAAGCTTTCTTT. It codes for CASTGGTKNTEAFF. The J gene is TRBJ1-1, the V gene TRBV6-5; a weak D match, TRBD1 (6 bases). The V end was cut by 7 bases, the J end by 1 base, with 13 bases between. Germline CDR1 is MNHEY and CDR2 is SVGAGI. The CDR3 is 14 amino acids.

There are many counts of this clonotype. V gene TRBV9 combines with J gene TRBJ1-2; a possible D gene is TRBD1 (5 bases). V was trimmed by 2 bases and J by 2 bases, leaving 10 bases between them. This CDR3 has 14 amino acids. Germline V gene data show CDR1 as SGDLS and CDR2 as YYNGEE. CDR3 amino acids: CASSVSKGNYGYTF. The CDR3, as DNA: TGTGCCAGCAGCGTTTCTAAGGGGAACTATGGCTACACCTTC.

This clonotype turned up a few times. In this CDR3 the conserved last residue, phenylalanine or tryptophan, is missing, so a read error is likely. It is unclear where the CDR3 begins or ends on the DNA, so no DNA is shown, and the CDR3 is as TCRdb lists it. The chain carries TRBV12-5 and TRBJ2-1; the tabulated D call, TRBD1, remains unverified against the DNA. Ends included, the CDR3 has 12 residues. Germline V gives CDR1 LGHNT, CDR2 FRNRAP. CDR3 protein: CASGLGFRGLLA.

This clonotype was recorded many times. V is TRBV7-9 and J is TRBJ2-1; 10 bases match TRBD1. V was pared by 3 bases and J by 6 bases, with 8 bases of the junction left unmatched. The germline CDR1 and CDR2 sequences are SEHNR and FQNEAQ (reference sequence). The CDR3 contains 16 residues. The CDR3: CASSFYRDRGANEQFF. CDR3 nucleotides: TGTGCCAGCAGCTTCTACCGGGACAGGGGTGCCAATGAGCAGTTCTTC.

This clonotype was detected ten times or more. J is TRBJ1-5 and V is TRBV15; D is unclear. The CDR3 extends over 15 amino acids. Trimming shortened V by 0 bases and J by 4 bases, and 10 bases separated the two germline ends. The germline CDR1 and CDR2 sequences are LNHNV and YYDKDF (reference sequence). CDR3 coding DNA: TGTGCCACCAGCAGAGACAGAGGCAGTAATCAGCCCCAGCATTTT. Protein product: CATSRDRGSNQPQHF.

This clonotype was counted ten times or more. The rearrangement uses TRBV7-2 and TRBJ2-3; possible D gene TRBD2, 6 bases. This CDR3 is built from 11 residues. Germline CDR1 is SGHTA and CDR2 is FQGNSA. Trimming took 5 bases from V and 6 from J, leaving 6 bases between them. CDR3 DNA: TGTGCCAGCAGCCGGGGGGATACGCAGTATTTT. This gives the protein CASSRGDTQYF.

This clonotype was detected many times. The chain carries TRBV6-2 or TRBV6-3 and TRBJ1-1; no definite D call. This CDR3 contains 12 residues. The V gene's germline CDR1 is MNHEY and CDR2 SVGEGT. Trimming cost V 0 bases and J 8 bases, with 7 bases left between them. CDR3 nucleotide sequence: TGTGCCAGCAGTTACTCGAGGCAGGAAGCTTTCTTT. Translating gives CASSYSRQEAFF.

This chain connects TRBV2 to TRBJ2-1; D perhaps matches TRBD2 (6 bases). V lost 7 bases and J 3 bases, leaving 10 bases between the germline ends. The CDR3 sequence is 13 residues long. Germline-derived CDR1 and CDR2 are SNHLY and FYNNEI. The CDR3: CASIRLVYNEQFF. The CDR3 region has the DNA TGTGCCAGCATAAGACTAGTCTACAATGAGCAGTTCTTC.

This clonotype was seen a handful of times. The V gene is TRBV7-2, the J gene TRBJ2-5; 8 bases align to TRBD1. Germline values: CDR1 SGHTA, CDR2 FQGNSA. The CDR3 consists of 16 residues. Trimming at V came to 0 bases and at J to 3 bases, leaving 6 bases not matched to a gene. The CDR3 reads CASSLATRTGKETQYF. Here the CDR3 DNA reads TGTGCCAGCAGCTTAGCGACGCGGACAGGGAAAGAGACCCAGTACTTC.

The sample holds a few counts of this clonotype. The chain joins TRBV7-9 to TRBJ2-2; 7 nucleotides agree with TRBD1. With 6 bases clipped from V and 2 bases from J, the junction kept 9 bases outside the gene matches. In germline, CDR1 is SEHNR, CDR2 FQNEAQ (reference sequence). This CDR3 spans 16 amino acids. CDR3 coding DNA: TGTGCCAGCAGATTTCTCGGGACAGTTAACACCGGGGAGCTGTTTTTT. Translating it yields CASRFLGTVNTGELFF.

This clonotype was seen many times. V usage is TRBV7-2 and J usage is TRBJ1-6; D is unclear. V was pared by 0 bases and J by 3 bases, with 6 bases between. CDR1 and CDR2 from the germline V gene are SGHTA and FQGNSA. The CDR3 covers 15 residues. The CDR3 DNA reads TGTGCCAGCAGCTTAGCGCCCAGCTATAATTCACCCCTCCACTTT. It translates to CASSLAPSYNSPLHF.

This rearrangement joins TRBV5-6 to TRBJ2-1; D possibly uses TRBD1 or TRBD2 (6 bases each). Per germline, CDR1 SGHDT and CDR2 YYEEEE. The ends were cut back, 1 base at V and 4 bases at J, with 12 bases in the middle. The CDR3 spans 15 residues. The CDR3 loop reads CASSLFGGQYNEQFF. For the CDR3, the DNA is TGTGCCAGCAGCTTGTTTGGGGGGCAGTACAATGAGCAGTTCTTC.

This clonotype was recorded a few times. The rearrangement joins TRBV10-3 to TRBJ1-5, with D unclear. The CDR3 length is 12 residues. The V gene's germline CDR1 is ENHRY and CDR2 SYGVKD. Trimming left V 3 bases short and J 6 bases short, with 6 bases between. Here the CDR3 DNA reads TGTGCCATCAGTGATAACTTTCAGCCCCAGCATTTT. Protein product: CAISDNFQPQHF.